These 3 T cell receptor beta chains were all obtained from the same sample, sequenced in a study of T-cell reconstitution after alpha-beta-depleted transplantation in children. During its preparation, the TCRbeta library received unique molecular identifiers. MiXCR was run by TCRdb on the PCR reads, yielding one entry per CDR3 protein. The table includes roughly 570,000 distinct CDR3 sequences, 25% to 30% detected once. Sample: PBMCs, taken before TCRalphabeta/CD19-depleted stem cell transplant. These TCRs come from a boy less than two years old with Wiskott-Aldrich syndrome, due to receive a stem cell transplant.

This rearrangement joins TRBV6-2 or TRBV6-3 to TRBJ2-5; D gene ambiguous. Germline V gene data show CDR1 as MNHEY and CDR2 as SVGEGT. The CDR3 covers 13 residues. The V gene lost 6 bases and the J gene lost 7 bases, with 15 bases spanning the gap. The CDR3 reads CASSRTRLGTQYF. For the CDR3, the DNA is TGTGCCAGCAGCCGCACCAGATTGGGGACCCAGTACTTC.

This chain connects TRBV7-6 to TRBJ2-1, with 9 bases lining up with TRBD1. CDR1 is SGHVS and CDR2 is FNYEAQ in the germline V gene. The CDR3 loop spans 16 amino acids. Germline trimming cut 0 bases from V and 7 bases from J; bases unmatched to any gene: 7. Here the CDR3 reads CASSLAVGTGLNEQFF. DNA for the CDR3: TGTGCCAGCAGCTTAGCGGTAGGGACAGGGCTTAATGAGCAGTTCTTC.

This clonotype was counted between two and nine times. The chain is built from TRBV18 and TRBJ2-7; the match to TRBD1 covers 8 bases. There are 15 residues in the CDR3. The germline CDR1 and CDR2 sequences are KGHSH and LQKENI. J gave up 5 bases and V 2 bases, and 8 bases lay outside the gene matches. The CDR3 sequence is CASSPKAGGANEQYF. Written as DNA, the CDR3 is TGTGCCAGCTCACCAAAGGCAGGGGGCGCGAACGAGCAGTACTTC.